The rows below give T cell receptor beta chains drawn from one sample of a study of shared T cell receptors in the human thymus. The table came from immunoSEQ multiplex PCR; TCRdb's copy has only in-frame clones and leaves some out. The table includes almost 550,000 clones, 75% to 80% detected once. The same sample was also used in a study of human thymus T cells.

What was sequenced was thymocytes. These TCRs come from a boy in the first two years of life with a congenital heart defect. Both conserved end residues are part of each CDR3. Each record gives: V gene, clone size, D gene, J gene, CDR3 DNA, CDR3 protein. D genes are given only for firm matches. Expanded clones are given a class, and other clones once, few, many or no size at all.

TRBV11-2	-	-	TRBJ2-3	TGTGCCAGCAGCTTTTGGTCCGGAGGACCCACAGATACGCAGTATTTT	CASSFWSGGPTDTQYF
TRBV7-8	-	TRBD2	TRBJ2-7	TGTGCCAGCAGCTTACGGACTAGCGGGAGGAAGATCTACGAGCAGTACTTC	CASSLRTSGRKIYEQYF
TRBV5-6	-	-	TRBJ2-2	TGTGCCAGCAGCTTGGCCCGTCTAGAGTCCACCGGGGAGCTGTTTTTT	CASSLARLESTGELFF
TRBV12-5	-	TRBD2	TRBJ2-7	TGTGCTAGTGGTTTGGTAATGGCTAGCGGGACGGTCCCACTCACCTACGAGCAGTACTTC	CASGLVMASGTVPLTYEQYF
TRBV7-9	-	-	TRBJ2-7	TGTGCCAGCAGCTGTACAGTCTGCTACGAGCAGTACTTC	CASSCTVCYEQYF
TRBV27	-	-	TRBJ1-4	TGTGCCAGCAGTTTAAAATGGAGGCCGGGCGAAAAACTGTTTTTT	CASSLKWRPGEKLFF
TRBV7-9	once	TRBD1	TRBJ1-2	TGTGCCAGCAGCCCTGAGCGGACAGGGCAGACTGGCTACACCTTC	CASSPERTGQTGYTF
TRBV5-1	-	TRBD2	TRBJ2-2	TGCGCCAGCAGCCGCCTGGGACTAGCGGGAGCCGGGGAGCTGTTTTTT	CASSRLGLAGAGELFF
TRBV28	-	-	TRBJ2-7	TGTGCCAGCAGGAAATCAGGGTTTTCCTACGAGCAGTACTTC	CASRKSGFSYEQYF
TRBV6-5	-	-	TRBJ2-2	TGTGCCAGCAGTTACTGGCCCTCATTTAACACCGGGGAGCTGTTTTTT	CASSYWPSFNTGELFF
TRBV9	-	-	TRBJ1-2	TGTGCCAGCAGCCCCCGTAGCAGTGTGCACTATGGCTACACCTTC	CASSPRSSVHYGYTF
TRBV4-2	-	-	TRBJ2-7	TGTGCCAGCAGCCAAGAGAGGAGCCGTGCCTACGAGCAGTACTTC	CASSQERSRAYEQYF